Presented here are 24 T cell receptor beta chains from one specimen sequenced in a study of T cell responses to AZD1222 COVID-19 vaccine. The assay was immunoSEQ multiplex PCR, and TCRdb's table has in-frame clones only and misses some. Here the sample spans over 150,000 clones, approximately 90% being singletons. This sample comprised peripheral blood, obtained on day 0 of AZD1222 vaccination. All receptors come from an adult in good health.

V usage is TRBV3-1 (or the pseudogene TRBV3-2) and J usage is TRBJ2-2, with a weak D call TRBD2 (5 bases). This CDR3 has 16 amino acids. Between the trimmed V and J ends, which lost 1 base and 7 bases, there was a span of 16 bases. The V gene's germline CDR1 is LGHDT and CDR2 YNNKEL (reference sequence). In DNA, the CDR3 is TGTGCCAGCAGCCAAGGCGGGTCAGATAGGAGCGGGGAGCTGTTTTTT. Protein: CASSQGGSDRSGELFF.

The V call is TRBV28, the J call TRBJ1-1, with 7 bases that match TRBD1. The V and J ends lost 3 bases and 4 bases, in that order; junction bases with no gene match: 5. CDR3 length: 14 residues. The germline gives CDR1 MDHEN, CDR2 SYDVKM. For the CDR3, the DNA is TGTGCCAGCAGTTTCGGGCAGGGGGGCACTGAAGCTTTCTTT. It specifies CASSFGQGGTEAFF.

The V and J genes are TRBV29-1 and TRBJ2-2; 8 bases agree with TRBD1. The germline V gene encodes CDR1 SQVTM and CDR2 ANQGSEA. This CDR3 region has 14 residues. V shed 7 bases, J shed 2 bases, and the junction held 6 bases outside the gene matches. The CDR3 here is CSAEGQANTGELFF. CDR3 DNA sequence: TGCAGCGCCGAGGGACAGGCAAACACCGGGGAGCTGTTTTTT.

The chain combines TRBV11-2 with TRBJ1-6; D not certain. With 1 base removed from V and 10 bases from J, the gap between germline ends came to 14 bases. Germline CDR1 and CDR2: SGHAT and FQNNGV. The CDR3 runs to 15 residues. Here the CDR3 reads CASSLGAVKNSPLHF. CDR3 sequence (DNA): TGTGCCAGCAGCTTAGGTGCCGTGAAAAACTCACCCCTCCACTTT.

As DNA, the CDR3 is TGTGCCAGCAGGGGTACACGGTACAATCAGCCCCAGCATTTT. Protein: CASRGTRYNQPQHF. This chain uses TRBV2 with TRBJ1-5; D not certain. Germline V gene sequence: CDR1 SNHLY, CDR2 FYNNEI. CDR3 length: 14 amino acids. V was shortened by 6 bases and J by 3 bases, with 12 bases between the two germline ends.

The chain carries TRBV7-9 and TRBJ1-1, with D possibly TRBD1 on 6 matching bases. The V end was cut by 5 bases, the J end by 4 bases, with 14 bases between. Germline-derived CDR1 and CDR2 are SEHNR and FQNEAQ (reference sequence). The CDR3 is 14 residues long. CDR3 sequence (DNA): TGTGCCAGCAGCCCTTGGGGGCGTACCACTGAAGCTTTCTTT. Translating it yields CASSPWGRTTEAFF.

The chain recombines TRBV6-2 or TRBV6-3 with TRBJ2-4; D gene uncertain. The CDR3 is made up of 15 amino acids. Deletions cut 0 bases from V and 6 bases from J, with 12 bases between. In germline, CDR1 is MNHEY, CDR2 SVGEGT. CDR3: CASSYSSTARNIQYF. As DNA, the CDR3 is TGTGCCAGCAGTTACTCGAGTACAGCACGAAACATTCAGTACTTC.

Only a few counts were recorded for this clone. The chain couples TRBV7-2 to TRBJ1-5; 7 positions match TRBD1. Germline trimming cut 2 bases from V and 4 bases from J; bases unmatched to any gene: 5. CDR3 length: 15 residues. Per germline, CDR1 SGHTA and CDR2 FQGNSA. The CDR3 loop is CASSLSGTENQPQHF. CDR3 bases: TGTGCCAGCAGCTTAAGTGGGACAGAAAATCAGCCCCAGCATTTT. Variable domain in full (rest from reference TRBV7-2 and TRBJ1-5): GAGVSQSPSNKVTEKGKDVELRCDPISGHTALYWYRQSLGQGLEFLIYFQGNSAPDKSGLPSDRFSAERTGGSVSTLTIQRTQQEDSAVYLCASSLSGTENQPQHFGDGTRLSIL.

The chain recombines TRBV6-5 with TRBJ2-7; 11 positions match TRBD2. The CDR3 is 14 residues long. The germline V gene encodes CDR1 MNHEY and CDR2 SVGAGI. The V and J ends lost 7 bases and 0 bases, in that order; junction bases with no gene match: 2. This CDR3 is CASTGTSGSYEQYF. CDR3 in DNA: TGTGCCAGCACCGGGACTAGCGGCTCCTACGAGCAGTACTTC.

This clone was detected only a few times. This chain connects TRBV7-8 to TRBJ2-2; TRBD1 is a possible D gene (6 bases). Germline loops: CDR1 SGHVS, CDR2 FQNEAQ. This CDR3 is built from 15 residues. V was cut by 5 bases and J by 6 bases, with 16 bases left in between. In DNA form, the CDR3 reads TGTGCCAGCAGCGTGAGGCAGGGGTCGGCCGGGGAGCTGTTTTTT. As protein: CASSVRQGSAGELFF.

The CDR3 loop is CATSEAQGHNEKLFF. The CDR3 DNA sequence: TGTGCCACCAGTGAGGCCCAGGGTCATAATGAAAAACTGTTTTTT. The V gene is TRBV24-1, the J gene TRBJ1-4, with a possible D match to TRBD1 (5 bases). The CDR3 loop spans 15 amino acids. Germline V gene lookup returns CDR1 KGHDR and CDR2 SFDVKD. The V end was cut by 4 bases, the J end by 4 bases, with 12 bases between.

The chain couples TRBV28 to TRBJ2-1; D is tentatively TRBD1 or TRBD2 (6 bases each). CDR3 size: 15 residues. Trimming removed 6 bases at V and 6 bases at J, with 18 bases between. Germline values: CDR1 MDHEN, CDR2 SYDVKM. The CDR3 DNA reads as TGTGCCAGCAGCCGTCGGAGGGGGATAGGCAATGAGCAGTTCTTC. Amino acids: CASSRRRGIGNEQFF.

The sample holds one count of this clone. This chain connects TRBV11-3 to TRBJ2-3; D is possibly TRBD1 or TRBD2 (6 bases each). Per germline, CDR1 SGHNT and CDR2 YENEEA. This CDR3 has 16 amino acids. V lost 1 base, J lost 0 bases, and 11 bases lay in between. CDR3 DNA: TGTGCCAGCAGCTTAGGGGGGGCCCGAAGCACAGATACGCAGTATTTT. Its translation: CASSLGGARSTDTQYF.

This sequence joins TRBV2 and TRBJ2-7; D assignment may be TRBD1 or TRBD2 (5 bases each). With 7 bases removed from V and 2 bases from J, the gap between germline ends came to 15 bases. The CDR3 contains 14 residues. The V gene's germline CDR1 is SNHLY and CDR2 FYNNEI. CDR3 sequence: CASTGTAGTYEQYF. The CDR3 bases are TGTGCCAGCACGGGGACCGCCGGTACCTACGAGCAGTACTTC.

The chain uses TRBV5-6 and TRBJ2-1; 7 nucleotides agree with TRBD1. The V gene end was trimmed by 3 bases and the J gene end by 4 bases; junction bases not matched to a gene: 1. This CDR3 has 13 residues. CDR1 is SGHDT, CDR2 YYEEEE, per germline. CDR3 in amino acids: CASSWDSYNEQFF. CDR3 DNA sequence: TGTGCCAGCAGCTGGGACAGTTACAATGAGCAGTTCTTC.

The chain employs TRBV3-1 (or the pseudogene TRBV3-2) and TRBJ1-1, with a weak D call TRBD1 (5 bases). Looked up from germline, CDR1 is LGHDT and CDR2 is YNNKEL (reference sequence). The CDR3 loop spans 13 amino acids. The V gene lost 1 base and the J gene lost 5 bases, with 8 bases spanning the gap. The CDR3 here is CASSQGGRTEAFF. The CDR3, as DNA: TGTGCCAGCAGCCAAGGGGGGAGGACTGAAGCTTTCTTT.

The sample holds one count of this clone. The CDR3 nucleotides are TGTGCCAGCAACATGGCACAGGGTCAGAATGAGCAGTTCTTC. Translating gives CASNMAQGQNEQFF. V gene TRBV7-6 combines with J gene TRBJ2-1; D perhaps matches TRBD1 (6 bases). The CDR3 has 14 amino acids. The V gene's germline CDR1 is SGHVS and CDR2 FNYEAQ. Trimming took off 7 bases at V and 7 bases at J, with 17 bases between the two ends.

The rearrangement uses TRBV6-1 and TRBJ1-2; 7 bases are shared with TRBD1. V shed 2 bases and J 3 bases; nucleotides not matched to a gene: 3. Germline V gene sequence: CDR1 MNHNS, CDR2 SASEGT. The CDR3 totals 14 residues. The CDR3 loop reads CASSELTGDYGYTF. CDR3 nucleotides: TGTGCCAGCAGTGAATTAACAGGGGACTATGGCTACACCTTC.

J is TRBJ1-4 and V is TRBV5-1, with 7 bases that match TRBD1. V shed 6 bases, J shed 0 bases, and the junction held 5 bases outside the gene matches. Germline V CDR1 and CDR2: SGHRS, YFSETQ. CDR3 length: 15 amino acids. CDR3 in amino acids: CASTSGGTTNEKLFF. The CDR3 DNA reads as TGCGCCAGCACCTCAGGGGGAACAACTAATGAAAAACTGTTTTTT.

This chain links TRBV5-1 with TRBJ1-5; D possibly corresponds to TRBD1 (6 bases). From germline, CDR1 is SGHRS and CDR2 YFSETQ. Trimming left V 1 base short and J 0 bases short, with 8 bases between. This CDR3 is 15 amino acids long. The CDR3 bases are TGCGCCAGCAGCTTGACAGGGATTAGCAATCAGCCCCAGCATTTT. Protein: CASSLTGISNQPQHF.

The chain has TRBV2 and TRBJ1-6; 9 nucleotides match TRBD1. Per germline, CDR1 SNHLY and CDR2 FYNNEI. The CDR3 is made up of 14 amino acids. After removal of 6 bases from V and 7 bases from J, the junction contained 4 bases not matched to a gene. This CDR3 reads CASSGDRVNSPLHF. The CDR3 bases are TGTGCCAGCAGCGGGGACAGGGTGAATTCACCCCTCCACTTT.

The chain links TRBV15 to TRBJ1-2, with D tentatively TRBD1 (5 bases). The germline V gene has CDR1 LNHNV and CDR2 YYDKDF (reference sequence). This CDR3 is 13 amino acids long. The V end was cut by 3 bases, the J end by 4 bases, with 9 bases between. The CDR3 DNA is TGTGCCACCAGCAGGAGGGACTTCTATGGCTACACCTTC. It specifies CATSRRDFYGYTF.

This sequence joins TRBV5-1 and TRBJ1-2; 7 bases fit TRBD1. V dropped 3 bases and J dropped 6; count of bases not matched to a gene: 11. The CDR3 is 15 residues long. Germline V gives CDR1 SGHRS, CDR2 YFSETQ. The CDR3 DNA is TGCGCCAGCAGCTCGGCCGGACAGGCACGGAATGGCTACACCTTC. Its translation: CASSSAGQARNGYTF.

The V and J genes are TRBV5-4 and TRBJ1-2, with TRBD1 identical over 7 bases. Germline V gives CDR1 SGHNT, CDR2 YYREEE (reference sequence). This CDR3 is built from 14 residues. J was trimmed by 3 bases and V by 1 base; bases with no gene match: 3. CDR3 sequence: CASSLTGVHYGYTF. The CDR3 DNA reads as TGTGCCAGCAGCTTGACAGGGGTCCACTATGGCTACACCTTC.